The 3 T cell receptor beta chains below were found in one sample sequenced in a study of T cell repertoires in cytomegalovirus infection. TCRdb analysed the reads with MiXCR anew, one entry per CDR3 protein. The sample lists roughly 320,000 distinct CDR3 sequences, 8% to 9.5% occurring once. Sequencing was carried out using PBMCs. Source of these receptors: a human donor in good health (CMV status not recorded). Some clones in this sample may be carry-over from other donors' samples.

V usage is TRBV2 and J usage is TRBJ2-2; a weak D match, TRBD2 (6 bases). The CDR3 is made up of 15 amino acids. V was shortened by 4 bases and J by 0 bases, with 9 bases between the two germline ends. CDR1 and CDR2 (germline): SNHLY, FYNNEI. CDR3 sequence: CASSGGGTNTGELFF. CDR3 nucleotide sequence: TGTGCCAGCAGTGGAGGAGGGACGAACACCGGGGAGCTGTTTTTT.

This clonotype was recorded a few times. The gene calls are TRBV12-5 and TRBJ2-3; 9 bases align to TRBD2. The germline gives CDR1 LGHNT, CDR2 FRNRAP. The J segment lost 0 bases and the V segment lost 5 bases, leaving 0 bases of the junction unmatched. CDR3 length: 14 residues. This CDR3 is CASGTSGSTDTQYF. The CDR3 bases are TGTGCTAGTGGTACTAGCGGGAGCACAGATACGCAGTATTTT.

There are a few counts of this clonotype. The chain recombines TRBV4-1 with TRBJ2-1; the D is unclear. The germline V gene encodes CDR1 MGHRA and CDR2 YSYEKL. V dropped 4 bases and J dropped 3 bases, with 13 bases sitting between them. CDR3 size: 15 residues. The CDR3 coding sequence is TGCGCCAGCAGCCCTTCTCCCGCTTTCTACAATGAGCAGTTCTTC. The encoded protein is CASSPSPAFYNEQFF.